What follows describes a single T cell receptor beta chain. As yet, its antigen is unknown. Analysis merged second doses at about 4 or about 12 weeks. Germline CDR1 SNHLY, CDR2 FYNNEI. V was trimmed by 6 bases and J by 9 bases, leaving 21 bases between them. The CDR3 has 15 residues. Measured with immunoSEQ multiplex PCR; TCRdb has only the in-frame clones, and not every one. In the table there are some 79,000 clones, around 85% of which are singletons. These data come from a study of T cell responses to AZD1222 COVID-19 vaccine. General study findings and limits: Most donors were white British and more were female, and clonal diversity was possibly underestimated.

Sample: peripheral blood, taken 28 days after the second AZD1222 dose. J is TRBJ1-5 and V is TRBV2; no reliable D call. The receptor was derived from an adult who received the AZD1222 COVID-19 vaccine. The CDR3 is CASSSAGSTLGPQHF. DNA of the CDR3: TGTGCCAGCAGCAGTGCCGGGTCCACCTTAGGGCCCCAGCATTTT.